Sequencing of this T cell receptor (beta chain) was carried out in a study of blood T cell repertoires in COVID-19. The CDR3 contains 16 residues. Trimming took off 2 bases at V and 5 bases at J, with 19 bases between the two ends. The germline V gene encodes CDR1 SGHRS and CDR2 YFSETQ. Using immunoSEQ multiplex PCR, the repertoire was profiled, and TCRdb retains in-frame clones only, with some absent. The table lists a few hundred thousand clones, around 89% of them singletons, with roughly 1.7% in the top ten. The sample holds one count of this clone. This rearrangement joins TRBV5-1 to TRBJ1-2, with a possible D match to TRBD1 (6 bases). This sequence originates from a woman in her thirties with COVID-19, enrolled during active disease. Sample: peripheral blood. The CDR3 region is CASSFTTGSTGYGYTF. DNA of the CDR3: TGCGCCAGCAGCTTTACGACAGGTTCTACGGGGTATGGCTACACCTTC.